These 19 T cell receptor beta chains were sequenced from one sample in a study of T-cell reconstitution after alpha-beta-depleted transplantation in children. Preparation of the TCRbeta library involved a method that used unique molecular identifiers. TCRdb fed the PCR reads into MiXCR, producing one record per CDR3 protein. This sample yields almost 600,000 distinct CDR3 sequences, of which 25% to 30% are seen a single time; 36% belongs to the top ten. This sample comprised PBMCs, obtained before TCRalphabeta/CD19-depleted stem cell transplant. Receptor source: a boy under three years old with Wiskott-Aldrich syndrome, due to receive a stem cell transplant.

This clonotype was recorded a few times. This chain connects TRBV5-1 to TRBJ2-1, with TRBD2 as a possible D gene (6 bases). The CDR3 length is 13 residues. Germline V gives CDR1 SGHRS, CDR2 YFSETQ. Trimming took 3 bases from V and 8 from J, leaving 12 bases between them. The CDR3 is CASSSILAHEQFF. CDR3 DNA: TGCGCCAGCAGCTCAATCCTAGCGCATGAGCAGTTCTTC. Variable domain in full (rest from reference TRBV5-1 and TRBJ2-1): KAGVTQTPRYLIKTRGQQVTLSCSPISGHRSVSWYQQTPGQGLQFLFEYFSETQRNKGNFPGRFSGRQFSNSRSEMNVSTLELGDSALYLCASSSILAHEQFFGPGTRLTVL.

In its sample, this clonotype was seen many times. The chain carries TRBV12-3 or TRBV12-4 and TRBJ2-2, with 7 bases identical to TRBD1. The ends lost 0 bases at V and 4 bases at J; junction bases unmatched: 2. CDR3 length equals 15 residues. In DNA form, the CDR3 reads TGTGCCAGCAGTTTAGCGGCAGGGGGCACCGGGGAGCTGTTTTTT. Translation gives CASSLAAGGTGELFF.

CDR3 DNA: TGTGCCAGCAGTTTTCATAGGAAACGGGACACTACCTCCTACAATGAGCAGTTCTTC. This encodes CASSFHRKRDTTSYNEQFF. The rearrangement links TRBV12-3 or TRBV12-4 to TRBJ2-1; D might be TRBD1 (6 bases). Trimming left V 3 bases short and J 0 bases short, with 21 bases between. The CDR3 covers 19 residues.

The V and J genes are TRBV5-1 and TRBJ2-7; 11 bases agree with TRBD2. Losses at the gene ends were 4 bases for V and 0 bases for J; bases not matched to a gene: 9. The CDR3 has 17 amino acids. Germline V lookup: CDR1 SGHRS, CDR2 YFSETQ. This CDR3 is CASSTGLAGPPSYEQYF. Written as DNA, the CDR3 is TGCGCCAGCAGCACAGGACTAGCGGGTCCTCCCTCCTACGAGCAGTACTTC.

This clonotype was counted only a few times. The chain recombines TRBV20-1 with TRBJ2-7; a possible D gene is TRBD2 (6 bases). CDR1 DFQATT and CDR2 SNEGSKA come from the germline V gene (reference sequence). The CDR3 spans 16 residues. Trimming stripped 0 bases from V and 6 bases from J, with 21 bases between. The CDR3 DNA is TGCAGTGCTAGAGATTGGGGTCGAGACATAGCGGCCGAGCAGTACTTC. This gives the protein CSARDWGRDIAAEQYF.

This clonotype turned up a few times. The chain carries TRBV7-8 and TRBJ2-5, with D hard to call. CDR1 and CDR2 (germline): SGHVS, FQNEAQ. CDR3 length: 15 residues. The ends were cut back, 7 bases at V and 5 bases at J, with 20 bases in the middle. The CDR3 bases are TGTGCCAGCACCCTAGACTTGGGCCGGCACGAGACCCAGTACTTC. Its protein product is CASTLDLGRHETQYF.

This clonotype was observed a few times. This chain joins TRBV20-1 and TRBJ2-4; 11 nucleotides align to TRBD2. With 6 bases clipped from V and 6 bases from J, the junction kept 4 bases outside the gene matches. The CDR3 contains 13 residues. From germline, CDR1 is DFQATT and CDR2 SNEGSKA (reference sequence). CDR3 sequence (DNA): TGCAGTGCGTCCGGACTAGCGGGAAACATTCAGTACTTC. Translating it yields CSASGLAGNIQYF.

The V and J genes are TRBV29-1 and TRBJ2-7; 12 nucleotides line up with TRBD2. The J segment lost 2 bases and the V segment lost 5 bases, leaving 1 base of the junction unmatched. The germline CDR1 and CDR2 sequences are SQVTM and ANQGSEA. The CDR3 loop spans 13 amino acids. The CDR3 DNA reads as TGCAGCGTTCGACTAGCGGGGGCCTACGAGCAGTACTTC. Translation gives CSVRLAGAYEQYF.

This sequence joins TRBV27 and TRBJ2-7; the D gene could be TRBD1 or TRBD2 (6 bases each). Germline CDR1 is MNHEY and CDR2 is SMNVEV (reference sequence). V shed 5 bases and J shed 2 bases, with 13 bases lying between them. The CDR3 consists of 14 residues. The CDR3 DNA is TGTGCCAGCAGTCCCTGGGGGGCAACCTACGAGCAGTACTTC. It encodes CASSPWGATYEQYF.

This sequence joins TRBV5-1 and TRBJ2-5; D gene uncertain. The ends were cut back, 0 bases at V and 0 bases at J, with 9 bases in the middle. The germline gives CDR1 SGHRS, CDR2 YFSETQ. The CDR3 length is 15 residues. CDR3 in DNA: TGCGCCAGCAGCTTGGGACGACGGTACCAAGAGACCCAGTACTTC. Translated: CASSLGRRYQETQYF. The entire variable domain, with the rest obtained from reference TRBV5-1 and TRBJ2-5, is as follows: KAGVTQTPRYLIKTRGQQVTLSCSPISGHRSVSWYQQTPGQGLQFLFEYFSETQRNKGNFPGRFSGRQFSNSRSEMNVSTLELGDSALYLCASSLGRRYQETQYFGPGTRLLVL.

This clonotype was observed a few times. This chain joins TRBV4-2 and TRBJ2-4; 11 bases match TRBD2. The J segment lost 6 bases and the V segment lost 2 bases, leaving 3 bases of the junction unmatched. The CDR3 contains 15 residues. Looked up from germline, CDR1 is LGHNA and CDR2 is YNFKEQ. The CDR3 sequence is CASSQLAGGLNIQYF. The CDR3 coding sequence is TGTGCCAGCAGCCAACTAGCGGGAGGACTAAACATTCAGTACTTC.

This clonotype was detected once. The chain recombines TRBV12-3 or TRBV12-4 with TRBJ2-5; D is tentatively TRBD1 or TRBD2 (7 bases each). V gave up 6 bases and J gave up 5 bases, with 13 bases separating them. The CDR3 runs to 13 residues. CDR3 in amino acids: CASSHRGGETQYF. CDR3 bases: TGTGCCAGCAGCCACAGGGGAGGGGAGACCCAGTACTTC.

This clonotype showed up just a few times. The CDR3 loop reads CASSLLTGNYGYTF. CDR3 DNA sequence: TGCGCCAGCAGCTTGCTCACCGGGAACTATGGCTACACCTTC. V is TRBV5-1 and J is TRBJ1-2; D gene uncertain. This CDR3 spans 14 amino acids. Germline V gene lookup returns CDR1 SGHRS and CDR2 YFSETQ. V lost 1 base, J lost 2 bases, and 9 bases lay in between.

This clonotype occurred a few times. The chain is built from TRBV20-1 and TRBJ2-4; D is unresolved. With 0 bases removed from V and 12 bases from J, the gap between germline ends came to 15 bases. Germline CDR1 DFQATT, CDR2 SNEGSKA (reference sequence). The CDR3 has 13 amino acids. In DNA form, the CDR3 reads TGCAGTGCTAGAGATCTCGGAACCGAGAGTCAGTACTTC. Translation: CSARDLGTESQYF.

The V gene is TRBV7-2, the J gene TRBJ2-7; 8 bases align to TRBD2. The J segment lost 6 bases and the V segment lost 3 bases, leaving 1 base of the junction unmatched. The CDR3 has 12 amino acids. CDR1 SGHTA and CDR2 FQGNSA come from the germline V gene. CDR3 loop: CASSLTSVEQYF. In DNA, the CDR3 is TGTGCCAGCAGCTTGACTAGCGTCGAGCAGTACTTC.

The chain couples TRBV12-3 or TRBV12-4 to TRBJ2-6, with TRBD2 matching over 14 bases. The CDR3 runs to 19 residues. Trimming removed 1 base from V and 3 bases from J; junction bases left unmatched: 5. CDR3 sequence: CASSLGRGLAGGGANVLTF. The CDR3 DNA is TGTGCCAGCAGTTTAGGACGCGGACTAGCGGGAGGTGGGGCCAACGTCCTGACTTTC.

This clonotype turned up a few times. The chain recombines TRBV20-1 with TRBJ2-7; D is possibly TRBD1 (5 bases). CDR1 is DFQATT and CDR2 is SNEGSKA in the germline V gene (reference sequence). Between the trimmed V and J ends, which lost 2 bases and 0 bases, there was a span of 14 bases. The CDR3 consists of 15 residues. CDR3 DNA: TGCAGTGCTAGAAACCCGGCCAGGGCCTCCTACGAGCAGTACTTC. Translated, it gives CSARNPARASYEQYF.

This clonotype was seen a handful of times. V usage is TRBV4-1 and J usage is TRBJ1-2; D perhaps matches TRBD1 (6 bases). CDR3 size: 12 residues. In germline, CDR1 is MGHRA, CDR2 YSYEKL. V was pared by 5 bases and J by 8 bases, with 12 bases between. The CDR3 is CASSNRQDGYTF. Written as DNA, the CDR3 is TGCGCCAGCAGCAACAGACAGGACGGCTACACCTTC.

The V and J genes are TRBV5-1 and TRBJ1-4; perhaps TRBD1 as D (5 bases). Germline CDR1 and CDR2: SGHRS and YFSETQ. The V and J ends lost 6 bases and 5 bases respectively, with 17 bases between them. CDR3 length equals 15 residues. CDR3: CASMTYGTGNEKLFF. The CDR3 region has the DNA TGCGCCAGCATGACTTACGGGACTGGGAATGAAAAACTGTTTTTT. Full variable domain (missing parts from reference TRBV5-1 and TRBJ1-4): KAGVTQTPRYLIKTRGQQVTLSCSPISGHRSVSWYQQTPGQGLQFLFEYFSETQRNKGNFPGRFSGRQFSNSRSEMNVSTLELGDSALYLCASMTYGTGNEKLFFGSGTQLSVL.